The source of this T cell receptor beta chain is a study of Graves' ophthalmopathy and Graves' hyperthyroidism (dated by TCRdb to 2016 to 2019). Context from the whole study: Peripheral blood was collected at initial diagnosis, before any treatment. For independent validation, a separate cohort was made up of 18 to 20 hyperthyroidism patients plus 17 patients who later progressed from hyperthyroidism to ophthalmopathy. In total, over 130 blood samples were TCR-sequenced: fewer than 50 ophthalmopathy, approximately 75 hyperthyroidism and about 17 hyperthyroidism-to-ophthalmopathy patients. The study used signatures of the TCR beta repertoire to tell Graves' ophthalmopathy apart from Graves' hyperthyroidism and to predict which patients would progress to ophthalmopathy. The approximately 95 discovery patients were divided at random into training and test sets in a 7:3 ratio. Following sample collection, hyperthyroidism patients were given methimazole at a starting dose of 30 mg daily, and ophthalmopathy patients were given high-dose intravenous methylprednisolone. A discovery set of 100 patients (43 ophthalmopathy, around 57 stable hyperthyroidism) was enrolled to explore V-J signatures distinguishing ophthalmopathy from hyperthyroidism. T-cell repertoires of thyroid tissue and blood were compared in six or seven hyperthyroidism patients.

Comment on this clonotype: No antigen is known for it. There are no base qualities to consult, and no much larger clone falls within one base.

Broad study findings and their caveats: Most expanded thyroid clonotypes with frequency above 0.001 were also detected in blood, suggesting blood repertoires may reflect the thyroid immune response. The 13-signature model separated ophthalmopathy from stable hyperthyroidism with approximately 90% sensitivity and just under 84% specificity in cross-validation, and 80%/75% in the test set. Sample size was not predetermined statistically, and investigators were not blinded to group allocation. In validation, the model predicted ophthalmopathy progression with 70.59% sensitivity and roughly 72% specificity; 12 predicted patients were CT-confirmed with GO in a median of about 6.1 months.

Stable hyperthyroidism was defined as no progression to ophthalmopathy within 18 months of follow-up. The hyperthyroidism patients were 18 to 65 years old and newly diagnosed, with a disease duration of less than 2 months. Patients with other autoimmune diseases, uncontrolled infections, pregnancy or lactation were excluded. Diagnosis was based on clinical symptoms, serum thyroxine, TRAb, thyroid ultrasound and orbital computed tomography. PBMCs were isolated from about 10 ml of fresh peripheral blood by Ficoll-Paque density gradient centrifugation. Trizol reagent was used to extract the total RNA, and its quality was then checked on an Agilent 2100 Bioanalyzer. For repertoire sequencing, TCR beta CDR3 regions were amplified from RNA transcripts. The first round of RT-PCR was done with HTBI primers and the Qiagen OneStep RT-PCR kit, and was followed by a second round of multiplex PCR, then size selection and purification. Libraries were sequenced on an Illumina HiSeq2000 using paired-end 100 bp reads. The original pipeline was this. Reads were processed with SOAPnuke, discarding reads with adapters, uncalled bases, mean Phred below 15, or no exact constant-primer or identifier match. COPE v1.2.5 was used to merge high-quality paired reads. Each unique nucleotide sequence was treated as a clonotype, and MiTCR v1.1 was used to align the clonotypes to the IMGT TRB V, D and J references. Analysis was restricted to V-J combinations with a frequency above 0.0001, which covered about 99% of repertoires. For each V-J combination, a TCR clonal expansion and chaos score was defined as F50 clonal expansion divided by the chaos observed in the TCRdist matrix. Welch's t-statistics and random forest were used to narrow the features down to about a dozen V-J combinations, which were then fed into a naive Bayes classifier. The similarity between thyroid and blood repertoires was quantified using the Morisita-Horn index. TCRdb reanalyzed the raw reads on its own, using fastp at Q25 for trimming and MiXCR for clone calling, and kept in-frame beta chains. For every CDR3 protein sequence, its rows merge into one entry that carries the most common genes and DNA. The V and J calls shown here were made by TCRdb, not taken from the authors' results. The sample yields about 620,000 distinct CDR3 sequences; roughly 20% were counted once. Approximately 7% of the sample comes from the top ten.

Material for sequencing was peripheral blood. This receptor was identified in a woman under 30 with stable Graves' hyperthyroidism. Some clones in this sample may be carry-over from other donors' samples. Donor details come from another sample of the same person, matched by shared clones.

The bases read TGTGCCAGCAGCCCGCGGGGACTAGCGTGGAGGGGGACCCAGTACTTC. Translated, this is CASSPRGLAWRGTQYF. The chain is made from TRBV7-2 and TRBJ2-5, and 10 bases in between align with TRBD2. Taken from the germline V gene, the CDR1 and CDR2 loops are SGHTA and FQGNSA. At the junction V is shortened by 5 bases and J by 7 bases; bases outside the gene matches: 13. Reading from cysteine to phenylalanine, the CDR3 counts 16 amino acids. Only the CDR3 part of the read is kept: 48 bases, read in frame from the first base.